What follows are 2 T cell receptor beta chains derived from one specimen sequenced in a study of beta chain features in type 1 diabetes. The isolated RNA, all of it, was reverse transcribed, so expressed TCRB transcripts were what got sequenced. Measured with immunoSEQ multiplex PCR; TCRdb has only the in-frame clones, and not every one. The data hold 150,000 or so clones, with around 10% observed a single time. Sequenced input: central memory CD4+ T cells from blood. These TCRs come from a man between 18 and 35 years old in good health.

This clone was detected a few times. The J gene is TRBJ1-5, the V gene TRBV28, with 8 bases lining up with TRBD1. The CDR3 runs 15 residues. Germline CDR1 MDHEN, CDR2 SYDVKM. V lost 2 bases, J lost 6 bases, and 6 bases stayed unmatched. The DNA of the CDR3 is TGTGCCAGCAGTTTACCGGACAGGGTTGGTCAGCCCCAGCATTTT. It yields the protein CASSLPDRVGQPQHF.

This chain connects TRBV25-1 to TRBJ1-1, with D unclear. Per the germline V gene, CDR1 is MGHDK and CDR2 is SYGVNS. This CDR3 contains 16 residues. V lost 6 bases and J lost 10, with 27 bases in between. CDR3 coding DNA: TGTGCCAGCAGCTCCCAAACCCGACATAGAACGGGTAGAGCTTTCTTT. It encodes CASSSQTRHRTGRAFF.